This entry lists 11 T cell receptor beta chains sequenced from one sample in a study of blood T cell repertoires in COVID-19. The repertoire was sequenced with immunoSEQ multiplex PCR; TCRdb's copy has only in-frame clones and lacks some. Found here are 300,000 to 450,000 clones, around 87% of them singletons; the top ten hold approximately 1%. The sequenced sample was PBMCs or T cells enriched from blood (not recorded which). All receptors derive from a man younger than 30 who had recovered from COVID-19.

The chain joins TRBV28 to TRBJ2-7; a weak D match, TRBD2 (5 bases). The ends were cut back, 6 bases at V and 12 bases at J, with 18 bases in the middle. The CDR3 has 12 residues. The germline V gene encodes CDR1 MDHEN and CDR2 SYDVKM. This CDR3 reads CASRLVVGVLYF. The CDR3 coding sequence is TGTGCCAGCAGATTAGTAGTGGGAGTTCTGTACTTC.

The chain combines TRBV19 with TRBJ2-3, with 9 bases that match TRBD1. This CDR3 has 15 amino acids. Germline V CDR1 and CDR2: LNHDA, SQIVND (reference sequence). With 8 bases clipped from V and 2 bases from J, the junction kept 8 bases outside the gene matches. The CDR3 sequence is CASAIRDRVTDTQYF. The CDR3 DNA reads TGTGCCAGTGCGATCCGGGACAGGGTCACAGATACGCAGTATTTT. The complete variable domain, with remaining parts taken from reference TRBV19 and TRBJ2-3, reads DGGITQSPKYLFRKEGQNVTLSCEQNLNHDAMYWYRQDPGQGLRLIYYSQIVNDFQKGDIAEGYSVSREKKESFPLTVTSAQKNPTAFYLCASAIRDRVTDTQYFGPGTRLTVL.

J is TRBJ1-1 and V is TRBV19; 9 positions match TRBD1. The CDR3 spans 14 residues. Trimming cost V 10 bases and J 2 bases; bases outside gene matches: 8. Germline V lookup: CDR1 LNHDA, CDR2 SQIVND (reference sequence). In DNA form, the CDR3 reads TGTGCCACAAAACCGGGACAGGGAAACACTGAAGCTTTCTTT. Translated: CATKPGQGNTEAFF. The full variable domain, in which reference TRBV19 and TRBJ1-1 provide the parts outside the CDR3, is DGGITQSPKYLFRKEGQNVTLSCEQNLNHDAMYWYRQDPGQGLRLIYYSQIVNDFQKGDIAEGYSVSREKKESFPLTVTSAQKNPTAFYLCATKPGQGNTEAFFGQGTRLTVV.

The chain combines TRBV4-2 with TRBJ1-1; no firm D call. The CDR3 covers 15 residues. Germline CDR1 reads LGHNA; CDR2 reads YNFKEQ. V was shortened by 3 bases and J by 0 bases, with 11 bases between the two germline ends. The CDR3 loop is CASSQSRNMNTEAFF. CDR3 in DNA: TGTGCCAGCAGCCAGTCCAGGAACATGAACACTGAAGCTTTCTTT.

The chain has TRBV27 and TRBJ2-7; 9 bases agree with TRBD1. V gave up 7 bases and J gave up 6 bases; unmatched junction bases: 10. Germline V gene lookup returns CDR1 MNHEY and CDR2 SMNVEV (reference sequence). The CDR3 contains 14 residues. In DNA form, the CDR3 reads TGTGCCAGCACCCCTTGGACAGGGGACGGCGAGCAGTACTTC. This sequence encodes CASTPWTGDGEQYF.

The chain combines TRBV7-6 with TRBJ1-5; 8 nucleotides line up with TRBD1. J lost 2 bases, V lost 1 base, and 19 bases had no gene match. Germline loops: CDR1 SGHVS, CDR2 FNYEAQ. The CDR3 loop spans 21 amino acids. The CDR3 loop reads CASSLGQSGTRGPGGNQPQHF. The CDR3 DNA reads TGTGCCAGCAGCTTAGGGCAATCGGGTACCAGGGGGCCGGGAGGCAATCAGCCCCAGCATTTT. The full variable domain, in which reference TRBV7-6 and TRBJ1-5 provide the parts outside the CDR3, is GAGVSQSPRYKVTKRGQDVALRCDPISGHVSLYWYRQALGQGPEFLTYFNYEAQQDKSGLPNDRFSAERPEGSISTLTIQRTEQRDSAMYRCASSLGQSGTRGPGGNQPQHFGDGTRLSIL.

V and J are TRBV24-1 and TRBJ2-1, with 13 bases aligning to TRBD2. Germline trimming cut 2 bases from V and 1 base from J; bases unmatched to any gene: 10. Per the germline V gene, CDR1 is KGHDR and CDR2 is SFDVKD. The CDR3 is 20 amino acids. This CDR3 reads CATSDSPGTSGKRSYNEQFF. DNA for the CDR3: TGTGCCACCAGTGATTCCCCGGGGACTAGCGGGAAGCGGTCCTACAATGAGCAGTTCTTC.

The CDR3 reads CASSLPRLSPHF. Written as DNA, the CDR3 is TGTGCCAGCAGTTTACCCCGCCTATCTCCGCATTTT. The gene calls are TRBV28 and TRBJ1-5, with D unclear. CDR1 is MDHEN, CDR2 SYDVKM, per germline. The length of the CDR3 is 12 residues. V was cut by 2 bases and J by 15 bases, with 14 bases left in between.

The chain carries TRBV14 and TRBJ1-2, with 7 bases identical to TRBD1. Germline trimming cut 1 base from V and 1 base from J; bases unmatched to any gene: 3. CDR1 is SGHDN, CDR2 FVKESK, per germline. The CDR3 runs to 15 residues. The CDR3 nucleotides read TGTGCCAGCAGCCAAGGGGACAGTTATAACTATGGCTACACCTTC. Protein sequence: CASSQGDSYNYGYTF.

The J gene is TRBJ2-3, the V gene TRBV5-4; D call uncertain. The V and J ends lost 0 bases and 6 bases respectively, with 8 bases between them. Germline loops: CDR1 SGHNT, CDR2 YYREEE (reference sequence). The CDR3 consists of 13 residues. The CDR3 loop reads CASSLGIGDTQYF. The CDR3 bases are TGTGCCAGCAGCTTGGGAATCGGGGATACGCAGTATTTT.

The rearrangement links TRBV5-5 to TRBJ1-1; no reliable D call. From germline, CDR1 is SGHKS and CDR2 YYEKEE (reference sequence). V gave up 4 bases and J gave up 3 bases, with 10 bases separating them. CDR3 length equals 13 residues. The CDR3, as DNA: TGTGCCAGCAGCCAGACATACGACACTGAAGCTTTCTTT. It translates to CASSQTYDTEAFF.